This T cell receptor (beta chain) was captured by sequencing in a study of blood T cell repertoires in COVID-19 (dated by TCRdb to 2018 to 2021). Concerning the study at large: Samples from collaborators originated in the United States, Italy and Spain and spanned both the acute and convalescent phases of COVID-19. The material from the prospective study consisted of cDNA or gDNA derived from T cells, B-cell-depleted T cells, or PBMCs. Subjects who had been exposed to COVID-19, were actively infected with it, or had recovered from it provided the deeply sampled blood TCRbeta repertoires that made up the dataset. A freely available public database, intended as a resource for researchers studying the immune response to SARS-CoV-2, is where the repertoires were released. Samples were obtained from the ongoing ImmuneRACE study (first 160 participants) and from 1,200 or so subjects provided by 6 global collaborators. Nearly every sample came with metadata listing a de-identified subject ID, COVID-19 status, age in years and sex. Where HLA class I and class II types were available, the types were taken from metadata supplied by the sample provider, not from assay-based typing.

Per the germline V gene, SGHVS is the CDR1 and FQNEAQ is the CDR2. Compared with germline, V lacks 0 bases and J lacks 3 bases; bases without a gene match: 9. The CDR3 contains 17 residues, cysteine and phenylalanine counted. The only DNA kept is the CDR3, 51 bases in frame from the first base. TCRbeta CDR3 regions were amplified from genomic DNA by means of the immunoSEQ Assay, a bias-controlled multiplex PCR. From the authors' description of their analysis: Nucleated cell counts per sample were estimated from amplification of reference gene primers within the assay. To quantify the absolute abundance of each unique TCRbeta CDR3 rearrangement, sequence reads were collapsed and filtered. For each sample, productive Simpson clonality was calculated by taking the square root of Simpson's diversity index across productive rearrangements. TCRdb retrieved this table from immuneACCESS and kept in-frame rearrangements only. Not all clones are present; in checked studies, unresolved V genes account for under half, and no reason is known for the remainder. The V and J calls and clone size were taken over from that table, and D and trimming were inferred from the DNA. Within this sample are about 220,000 clones, with about 90% of them counted one time only. The ten largest clones add up to roughly 2% of the sample.

The collaborating institutions used their own protocols to collect whole blood in K2EDTA tubes. For TCRbeta analysis, collaborator samples were shipped as frozen whole blood, as isolated PBMCs, or as DNA extracted from either sample type. As to this clone: What antigen it recognizes has not been identified. No base quality values were provided; no much bigger clone lies one nucleotide off.

The full study reports these points: The quantity of clinical and demographic metadata differed by source and by participant and was supplied without curation.

This TCR derives from a man aged 35-49 years with active or convalescent COVID-19. The sequencing input was peripheral blood. The chain is assembled from TRBV7-8 and TRBJ2-7; 9 central bases correspond to TRBD1. In nucleotide form, the sequence is TGTGCCAGCAGCTTAGCGTACTACAGGGGGCAGTACTACGAGCAGTACTTC. It codes for CASSLAYYRGQYYEQYF.